This T cell receptor beta chain is from a study of T cell responses to AZD1222 COVID-19 vaccine. The study's findings and limits: Spike as a whole was targeted by vaccine-associated CD4 TCRs, dominant at 160-218 and 743-854. Donors were mostly white British, more females; clonal diversity possibly underestimated. Breadth and depth of Spike-specific TCRs rose after two AZD1222 doses.

Germline CDR1 and CDR2: SEHNR and FQNEAQ (reference sequence). The CDR3 totals 15 residues. V dropped 5 bases and J dropped 7; count of bases not matched to a gene: 6. At least ten counts were recorded for this clone. Its antigen is undetermined. Libraries were prepared by immunoSEQ multiplex PCR; TCRdb keeps only in-frame clonotypes and omits some of them. The sample yields 200,000 or so clones, about 87% seen once. Sample: peripheral blood, taken on day 0 of AZD1222 vaccination. This TCR came from an adult in good health. This sequence joins TRBV7-9 and TRBJ2-1; the match to TRBD1 covers 12 bases. The DNA for the CDR3 is TGTGCCAGCAGCCCCCGGGACAGGGGGCAAAATGAGCAGTTCTTC. Residues: CASSPRDRGQNEQFF.